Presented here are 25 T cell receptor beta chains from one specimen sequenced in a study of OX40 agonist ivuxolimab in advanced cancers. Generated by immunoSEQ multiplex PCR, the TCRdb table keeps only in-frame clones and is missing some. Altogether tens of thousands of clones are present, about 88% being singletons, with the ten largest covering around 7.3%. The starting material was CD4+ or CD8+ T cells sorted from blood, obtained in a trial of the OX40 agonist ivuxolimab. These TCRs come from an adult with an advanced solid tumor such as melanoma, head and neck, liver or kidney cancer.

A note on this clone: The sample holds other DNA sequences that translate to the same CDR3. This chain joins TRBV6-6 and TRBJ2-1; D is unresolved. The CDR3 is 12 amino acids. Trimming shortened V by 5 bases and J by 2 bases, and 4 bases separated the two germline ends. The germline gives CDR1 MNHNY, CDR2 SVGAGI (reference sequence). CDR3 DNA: TGTGCCAGCAGTCGACCCTACAATGAGCAGTTCTTC. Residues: CASSRPYNEQFF.

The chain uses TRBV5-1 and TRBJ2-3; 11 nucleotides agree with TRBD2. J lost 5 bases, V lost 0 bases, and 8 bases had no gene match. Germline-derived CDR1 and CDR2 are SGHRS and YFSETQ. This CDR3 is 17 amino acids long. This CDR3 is CASSLVLAGDGKDTQYF. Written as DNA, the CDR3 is TGCGCCAGCAGCTTGGTACTAGCGGGAGATGGAAAAGATACGCAGTATTTT.

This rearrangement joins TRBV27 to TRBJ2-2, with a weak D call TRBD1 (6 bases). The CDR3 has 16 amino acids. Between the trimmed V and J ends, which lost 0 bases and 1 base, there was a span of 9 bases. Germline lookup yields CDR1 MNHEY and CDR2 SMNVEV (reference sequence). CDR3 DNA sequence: TGTGCCAGCAGTTTATCTTGGGGACAGAACACCGGGGAGCTGTTTTTT. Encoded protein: CASSLSWGQNTGELFF.

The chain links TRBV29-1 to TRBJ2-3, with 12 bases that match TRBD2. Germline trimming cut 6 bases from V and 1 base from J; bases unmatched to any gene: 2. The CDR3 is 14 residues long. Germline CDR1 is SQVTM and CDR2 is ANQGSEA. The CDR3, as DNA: TGCAGCGTCGCTAGCGGGGGGGGCACAGATACGCAGTATTTT. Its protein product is CSVASGGGTDTQYF.

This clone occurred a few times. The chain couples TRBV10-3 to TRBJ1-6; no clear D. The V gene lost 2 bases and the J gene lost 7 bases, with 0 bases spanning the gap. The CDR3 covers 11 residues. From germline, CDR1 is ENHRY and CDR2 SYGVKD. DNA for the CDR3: TGTGCCATCAGTGAGAATTCACCCCTCCACTTT. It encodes CAISENSPLHF.

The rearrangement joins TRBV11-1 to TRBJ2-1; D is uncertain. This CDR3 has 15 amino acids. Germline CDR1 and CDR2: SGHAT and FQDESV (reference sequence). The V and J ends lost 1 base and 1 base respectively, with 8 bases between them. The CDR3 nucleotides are TGTGCCAGCAGCTTAGAAGGGAATTCCTACAATGAGCAGTTCTTC. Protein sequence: CASSLEGNSYNEQFF.

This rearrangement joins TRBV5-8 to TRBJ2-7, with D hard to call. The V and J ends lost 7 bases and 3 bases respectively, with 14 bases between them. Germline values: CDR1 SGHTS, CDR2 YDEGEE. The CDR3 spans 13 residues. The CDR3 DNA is TGTGCCAGCCTACGAAACTTGGGCTACGAGCAGTACTTC. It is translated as CASLRNLGYEQYF.

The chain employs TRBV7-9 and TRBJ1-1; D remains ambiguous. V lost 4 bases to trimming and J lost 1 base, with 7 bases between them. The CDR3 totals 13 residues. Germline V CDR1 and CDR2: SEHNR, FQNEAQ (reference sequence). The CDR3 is CASSSGQNTEAFF. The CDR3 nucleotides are TGTGCCAGCAGCTCTGGGCAGAACACTGAAGCTTTCTTT.

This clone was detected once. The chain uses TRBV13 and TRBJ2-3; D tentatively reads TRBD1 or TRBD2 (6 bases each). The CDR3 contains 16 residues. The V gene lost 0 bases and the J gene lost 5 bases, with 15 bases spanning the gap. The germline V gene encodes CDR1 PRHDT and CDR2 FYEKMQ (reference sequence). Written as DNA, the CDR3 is TGTGCCAGCAGCTTAGGCCTTACAGGGAGGAGAGATACGCAGTATTTT. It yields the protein CASSLGLTGRRDTQYF.

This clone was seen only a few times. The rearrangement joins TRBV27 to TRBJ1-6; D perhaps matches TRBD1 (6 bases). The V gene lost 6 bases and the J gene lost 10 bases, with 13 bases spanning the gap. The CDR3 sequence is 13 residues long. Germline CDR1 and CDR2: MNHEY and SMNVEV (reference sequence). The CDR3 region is CASSPQTGSPLHF. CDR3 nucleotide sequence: TGTGCCAGCAGCCCTCAGACAGGCTCACCCCTCCACTTT.

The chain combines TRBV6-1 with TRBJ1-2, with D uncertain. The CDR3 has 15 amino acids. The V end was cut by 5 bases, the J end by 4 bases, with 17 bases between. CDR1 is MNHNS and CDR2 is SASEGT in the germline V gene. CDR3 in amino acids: CASSTRTEVGYGYTF. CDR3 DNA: TGTGCCAGCAGTACCCGGACGGAAGTCGGCTATGGCTACACCTTC.

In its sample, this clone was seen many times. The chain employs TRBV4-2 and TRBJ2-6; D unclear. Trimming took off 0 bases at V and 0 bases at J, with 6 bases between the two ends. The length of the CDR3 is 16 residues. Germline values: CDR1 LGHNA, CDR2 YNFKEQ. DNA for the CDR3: TGTGCCAGCAGCCAAGATAGAACCTCTGGGGCCAACGTCCTGACTTTC. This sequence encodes CASSQDRTSGANVLTF.

CDR3 nucleotide sequence: TGTGCCAGCAGCGGACTAGCGGGAGGAAACGGGGAGCTGTTTTTT. Translated: CASSGLAGGNGELFF. The chain employs TRBV5-5 and TRBJ2-2; 14 nucleotides line up with TRBD2. Looked up from germline, CDR1 is SGHKS and CDR2 is YYEKEE (reference sequence). J was trimmed by 7 bases and V by 4 bases; bases with no gene match: 3. This CDR3 has 15 amino acids. The complete variable domain, with remaining parts taken from reference TRBV5-5 and TRBJ2-2, reads DAGVTQSPTHLIKTRGQQVTLRCSPISGHKSVSWYQQVLGQGPQFIFQYYEKEERGRGNFPDRFSARQFPNYSSELNVNALLLGDSALYLCASSGLAGGNGELFFGEGSRLTVL.

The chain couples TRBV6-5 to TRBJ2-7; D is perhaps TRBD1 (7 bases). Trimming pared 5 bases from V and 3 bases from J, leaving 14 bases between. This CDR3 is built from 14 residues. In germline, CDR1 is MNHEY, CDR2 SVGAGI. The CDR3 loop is CASSPTQGGYEQYF. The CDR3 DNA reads TGTGCCAGCAGTCCCACCCAGGGGGGCTACGAGCAGTACTTC.

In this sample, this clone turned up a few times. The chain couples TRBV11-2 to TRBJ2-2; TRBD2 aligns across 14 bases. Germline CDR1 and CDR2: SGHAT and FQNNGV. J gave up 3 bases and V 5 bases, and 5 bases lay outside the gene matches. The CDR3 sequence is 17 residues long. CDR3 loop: CASSRLAGGPDTGELFF. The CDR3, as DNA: TGTGCCAGCAGCCGACTAGCGGGAGGGCCGGACACCGGGGAGCTGTTTTTT.

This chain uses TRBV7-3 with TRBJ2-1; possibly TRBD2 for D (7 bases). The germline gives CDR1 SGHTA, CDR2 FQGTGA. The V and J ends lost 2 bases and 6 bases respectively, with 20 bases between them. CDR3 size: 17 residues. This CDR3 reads CASSLYGVQGGGNEQFF. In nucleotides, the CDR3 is TGTGCCAGCAGCTTATATGGCGTACAGGGAGGGGGCAATGAGCAGTTCTTC. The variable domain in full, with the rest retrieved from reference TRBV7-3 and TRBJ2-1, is GAGVSQTPSNKVTEKGKYVELRCDPISGHTALYWYRQSLGQGPEFLIYFQGTGAADDSGLPNDRFFAVRPEGSVSTLKIQRTERGDSAVYLCASSLYGVQGGGNEQFFGPGTRLTVL.

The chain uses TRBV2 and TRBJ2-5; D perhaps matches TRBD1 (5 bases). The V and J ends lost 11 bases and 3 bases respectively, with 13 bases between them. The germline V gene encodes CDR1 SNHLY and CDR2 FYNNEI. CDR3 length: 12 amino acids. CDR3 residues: CASSGREETQYF. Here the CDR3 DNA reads TGTGCCTCCTCCGGCAGGGAAGAGACCCAGTACTTC.

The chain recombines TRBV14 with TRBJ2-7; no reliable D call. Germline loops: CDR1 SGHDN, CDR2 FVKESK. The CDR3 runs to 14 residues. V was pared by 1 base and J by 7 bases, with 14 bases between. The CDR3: CASSQVASSLEQYF. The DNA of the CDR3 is TGTGCCAGCAGCCAAGTTGCCTCTTCGTTGGAGCAGTACTTC.

CDR3: CASSKDPGVYEQYF. Written as DNA, the CDR3 is TGTGCCAGCAGTAAGGACCCTGGGGTCTACGAGCAGTACTTC. This sequence joins TRBV27 and TRBJ2-7; no firm D call. CDR1 is MNHEY and CDR2 is SMNVEV in the germline V gene (reference sequence). Trimming cost V 5 bases and J 3 bases, with 14 bases left between them. The CDR3 totals 14 residues.

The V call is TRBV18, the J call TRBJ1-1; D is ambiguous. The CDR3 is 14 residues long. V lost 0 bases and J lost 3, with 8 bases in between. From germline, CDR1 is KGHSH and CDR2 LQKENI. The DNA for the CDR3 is TGTGCCAGCTCACCACCAGGAGCGTACACTGAAGCTTTCTTT. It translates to CASSPPGAYTEAFF. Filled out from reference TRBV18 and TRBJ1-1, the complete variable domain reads NAGVMQNPRHLVRRRGQEARLRCSPMKGHSHVYWYRQLPEEGLKFMVYLQKENIIDESGMPKERFSAEFPKEGPSILRIQQVVRGDSAAYFCASSPPGAYTEAFFGQGTRLTVV.

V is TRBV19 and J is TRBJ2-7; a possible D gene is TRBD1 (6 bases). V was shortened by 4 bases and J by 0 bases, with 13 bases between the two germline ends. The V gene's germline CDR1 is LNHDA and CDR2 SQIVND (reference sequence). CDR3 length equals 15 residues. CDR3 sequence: CASSTAQGYSYEQYF. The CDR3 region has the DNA TGTGCCAGTAGTACAGCACAGGGTTACTCCTACGAGCAGTACTTC. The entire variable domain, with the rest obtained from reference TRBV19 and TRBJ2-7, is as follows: DGGITQSPKYLFRKEGQNVTLSCEQNLNHDAMYWYRQDPGQGLRLIYYSQIVNDFQKGDIAEGYSVSREKKESFPLTVTSAQKNPTAFYLCASSTAQGYSYEQYFGPGTRLTVT.

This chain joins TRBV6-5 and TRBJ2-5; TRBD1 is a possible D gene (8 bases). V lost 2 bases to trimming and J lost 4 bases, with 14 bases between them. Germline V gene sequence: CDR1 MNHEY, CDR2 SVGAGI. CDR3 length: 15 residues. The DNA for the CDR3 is TGTGCCAGCAGTTACAACAACAGGGGGGGAGAGACCCAGTACTTC. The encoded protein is CASSYNNRGGETQYF.

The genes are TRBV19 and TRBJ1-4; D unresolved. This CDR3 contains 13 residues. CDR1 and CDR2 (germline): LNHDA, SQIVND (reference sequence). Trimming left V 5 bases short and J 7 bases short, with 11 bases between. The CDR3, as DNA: TGTGCCAGTAGTTTGGATGGCTTTGAAAAACTGTTTTTT. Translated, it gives CASSLDGFEKLFF.

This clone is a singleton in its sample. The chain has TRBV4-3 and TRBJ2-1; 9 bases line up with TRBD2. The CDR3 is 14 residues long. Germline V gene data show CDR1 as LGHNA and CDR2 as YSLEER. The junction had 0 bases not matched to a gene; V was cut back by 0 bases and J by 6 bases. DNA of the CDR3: TGCGCCAGCAGCCAAGAGACTAGCGGCAATGAGCAGTTCTTC. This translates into CASSQETSGNEQFF.

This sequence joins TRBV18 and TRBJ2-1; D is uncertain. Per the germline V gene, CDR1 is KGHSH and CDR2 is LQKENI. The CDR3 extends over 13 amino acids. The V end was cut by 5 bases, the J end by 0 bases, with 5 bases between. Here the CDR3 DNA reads TGTGCCAGCTCAAAGAGCTCCTACAATGAGCAGTTCTTC. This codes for CASSKSSYNEQFF.